The table lists the clone carrying this T cell receptor (beta chain) with a count of one. The sample comes from a study of blood T cell repertoires in COVID-19. Study as a whole: COVID-19 samples, acute and convalescent, were from the United States, Italy and Spain. T cells, B-cell-depleted T cells, or PBMCs supplied cDNA or gDNA.

CDR1 is SGHTA, CDR2 FQGTGA, per germline. J was trimmed by 6 bases and V by 5 bases; bases with no gene match: 3. CDR3 length: 13 amino acids. As processed by the authors: Amplification of reference gene primers was used by the study to estimate nucleated cell counts. Method: immunoSEQ multiplex PCR; TCRdb's copy keeps in-frame clones and lacks some. V, J and clone size are those of that table, while D and trimming were read from the DNA. Among roughly 80,000 clones listed, over 90% were seen once. Sequenced sample: peripheral blood. The rearrangement joins TRBV7-3 to TRBJ2-2; 7 positions agree with TRBD1. The TCR originated in a man between 60 and 70 years old with acute or convalescent COVID-19. CDR3 nucleotide sequence: TGTGCCAGCAGCAAGACAGGGCCCGGGGAGCTGTTTTTT. Protein product: CASSKTGPGELFF.